This is a list of T cell receptor beta chains from one sample in a study of shared clonotypes between healthy human individuals. Sequencing was performed with immunoSEQ multiplex PCR; in TCRdb, only in-frame clones are kept and a portion is missing. The sample lists some 900,000 clones; 60% to 85% were seen once. The sequencing input was memory CD4+ T cells sorted from blood. The source of these receptors is a man aged 18-30 years in good health. Both conserved end residues are part of each CDR3. The D gene is left open where the match is weak. Clone size is not always given. Where it is, it says once, few, many or a class for expanded clones.

d_gene	v_gene	j_gene	abundance	CDR3nt	CDR3aa
TRBD2	TRBV6-1	TRBJ2-2	few	TGTGCCAGCAGGAAACCGGGAGGCGACACCGGGGAGCTGTTTTTT	CASRKPGGDTGELFF
.	TRBV5-6	TRBJ1-5	.	TGTGCCAGCAGCTTGGGGGGTTTCGGTCATCAGCCCCAGCATTTT	CASSLGGFGHQPQHF
.	TRBV10-3	TRBJ2-3	.	TGTGCCATCAGTGCCGCCCTTGGAGGGGGGTCGACAGATACGCAGTATTTT	CAISAALGGGSTDTQYF
.	TRBV6-1	TRBJ2-3	.	TGTGCCAGCAGTCCCAACACAGATACGCAGTATTTT	CASSPNTDTQYF
.	TRBV11-2	TRBJ2-1	.	TGTGCCAGCAGCTTACAGGAGGTCAATGAGCAGTTCTTC	CASSLQEVNEQFF
.	TRBV7-3	TRBJ1-2	.	TGTGCCAGCAGCTTAACGTCGGGGGGCGCCTATGGCTACACCTTC	CASSLTSGGAYGYTF
.	TRBV5-1	TRBJ1-1	few	TGCGCCAGCAGCTTGGGGGGGACTTCTACTGAAGCTTTCTTT	CASSLGGTSTEAFF
.	TRBV18	TRBJ1-5	once	TGTGCCAGCTCAAAGCAGGACAATCAGCCCCAGCATTTT	CASSKQDNQPQHF
.	TRBV30	TRBJ2-5	.	TGTGCCTGGAGTGATCAGGGAGAGACCCAGTACTTC	CAWSDQGETQYF
.	TRBV5-1	TRBJ1-4	.	TGCGCCAGCAAGACAGTCCTATCCGAAAAACTGTTTTTT	CASKTVLSEKLFF
.	TRBV6-5	TRBJ2-6	.	TGTGCCAGCGGACCACAGGGCACTGGGGCCAACGTCCTGACTTTC	CASGPQGTGANVLTF
.	TRBV7-9	TRBJ2-7	.	TGTGCCAGCAGCTTAGTCGACACCTCCTACGAGCAGTACTTC	CASSLVDTSYEQYF
.	TRBV6-6	TRBJ2-6	few	TGTGCCAGCAGTTTAGGGAGCTCTGGGGCCAACGTCCTGACTTTC	CASSLGSSGANVLTF